The clone carrying this TCR beta chain was recorded at least ten times. Antigen unknown. This CDR3 comprises 11 residues. The V end lost 8 bases, the J end lost 6 bases, and 7 bases lay between the germline ends. This record comes from a study of T cell repertoires in cytomegalovirus infection. Study-wide context: Recently identified HLA-C-restricted CMV epitopes were used, and well-studied HLA-B-restricted CMV epitopes were used as well. Matching HLA type, along with CMV infection, was indicated by public TCR beta signatures. The study's findings and limits: Summed frequency of public TCR beta families distinguished CMV carriers with the relevant HLA. Ex vivo responses were dominated by HLA-C-restricted CMV-specific TCR beta clonotypes.

TCRdb itself ran the reads through MiXCR, one entry per CDR3 protein. The data contain about 900,000 distinct CDR3 sequences, 30% to 40% of them singletons. The chain uses TRBV12-3 or TRBV12-4 and TRBJ2-2; D unclear. The sequenced sample was cultured CD8+ T cells from PBMCs, obtained from culture after CMV antigen stimulation. The receptor's source is a human donor in good health (CMV status not recorded). Some clones in this sample may be carry-over from other donors' samples. CDR3 amino acids: CASLQAGELFF. DNA of the CDR3: TGTGCCAGCCTTCAGGCCGGGGAGCTGTTTTTT.